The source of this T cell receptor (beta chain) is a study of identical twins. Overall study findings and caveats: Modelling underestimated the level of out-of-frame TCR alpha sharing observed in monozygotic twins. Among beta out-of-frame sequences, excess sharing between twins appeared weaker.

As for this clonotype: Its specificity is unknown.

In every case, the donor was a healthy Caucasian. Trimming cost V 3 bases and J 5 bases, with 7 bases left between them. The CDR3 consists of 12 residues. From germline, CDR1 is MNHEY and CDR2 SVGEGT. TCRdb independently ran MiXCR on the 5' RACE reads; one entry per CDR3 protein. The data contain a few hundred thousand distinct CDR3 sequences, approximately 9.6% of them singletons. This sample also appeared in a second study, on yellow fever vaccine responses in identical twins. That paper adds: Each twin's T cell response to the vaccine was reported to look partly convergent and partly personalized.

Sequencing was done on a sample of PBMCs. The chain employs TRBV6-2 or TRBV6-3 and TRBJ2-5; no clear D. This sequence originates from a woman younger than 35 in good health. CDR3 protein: CASSYYGETQYF. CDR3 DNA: TGTGCCAGCAGTTATTATGGTGAGACCCAGTACTTC.